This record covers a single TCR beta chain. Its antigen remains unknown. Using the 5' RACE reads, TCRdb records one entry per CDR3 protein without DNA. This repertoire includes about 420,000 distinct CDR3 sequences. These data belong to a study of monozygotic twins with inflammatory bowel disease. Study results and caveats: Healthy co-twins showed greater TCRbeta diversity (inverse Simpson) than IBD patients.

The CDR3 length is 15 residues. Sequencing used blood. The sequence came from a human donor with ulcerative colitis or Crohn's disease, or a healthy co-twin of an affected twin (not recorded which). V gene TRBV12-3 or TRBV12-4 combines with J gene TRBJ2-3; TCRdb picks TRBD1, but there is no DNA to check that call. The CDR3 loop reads CASSLPGGVTDTQYF.